This TCR beta chain was sequenced during a study of blood T cell repertoires in COVID-19. The overall study: From the United States, Italy and Spain came samples of acute and convalescent COVID-19. The cDNA or gDNA used as material had been derived from T cells, B-cell-depleted T cells, or PBMCs.

Trimming pared 6 bases from V and 5 bases from J, leaving 10 bases between. This CDR3 is built from 12 residues. CDR1 and CDR2 from the germline V gene are MDHEN and SYDVKM. The data were produced by immunoSEQ multiplex PCR, yet TCRdb's version contains in-frame clones alone and is incomplete. The sample has about 280,000 clones, around nine tenths seen once; the top ten hold roughly 8.5%. The receptor's source is a man between 35 and 55 years old with active or convalescent COVID-19. Sequenced material: peripheral blood. V gene TRBV28 combines with J gene TRBJ2-5; unclear D gene. The CDR3 region is CASSPLSETQYF. The CDR3 DNA follows: TGTGCCAGCAGCCCCCTCTCCGAGACCCAGTACTTC.